The T cell receptor beta chain described here comes from a study of response to subunit inactivated influenza vaccine listed by TCRdb under 2018. Context from the whole study: Deep quantitative profiling of the T cell receptor repertoire was used in the study to follow responses to a trivalent subunit inactivated influenza vaccine. Beyond this particular receptor, the publication reports: According to the authors, only a limited number of new T cells may be recruited by each seasonal influenza vaccination.

Library creation used RT-PCR. TCRdb records Illumina HiSeq 2500 as the sequencer. The public reads were quality trimmed at Q25 with fastp and then assembled into clones with MiXCR by TCRdb, keeping productive beta chains. Every distinct CDR3 protein forms one entry, paired with its most common genes and DNA. In this sample the table shows around 570,000 distinct CDR3 sequences, about 8% of which occur a single time. Of the sample, 10% to 15% falls within the top ten clones. From the cysteine through the phenylalanine, the CDR3 covers 14 amino acids. Of all the DNA, just the CDR3 is kept, 42 bases in frame from base 1. Via the germline V gene, CDR1 is SGHRS and CDR2 YFSETQ. For this clonotype: It has no known antigen specificity. A much larger clone differs from this one at a single base, so this may be a read error.

The starting material was PBMCs from blood, obtained less than 30 months after vaccination. The sequence joins TRBV5-1 to TRBJ2-1, and 10 junctional nucleotides match TRBD2. This TCR came from a man between 50 and 75 years old who received an inactivated influenza vaccine. Donor details come from another sample of the same person, matched by shared clones. The nucleotide sequence is given as TGCGGCAGCAGGGAGCGGGAGGGGTACAATGAGCAGTTCTTC. This translates into CGSREREGYNEQFF.